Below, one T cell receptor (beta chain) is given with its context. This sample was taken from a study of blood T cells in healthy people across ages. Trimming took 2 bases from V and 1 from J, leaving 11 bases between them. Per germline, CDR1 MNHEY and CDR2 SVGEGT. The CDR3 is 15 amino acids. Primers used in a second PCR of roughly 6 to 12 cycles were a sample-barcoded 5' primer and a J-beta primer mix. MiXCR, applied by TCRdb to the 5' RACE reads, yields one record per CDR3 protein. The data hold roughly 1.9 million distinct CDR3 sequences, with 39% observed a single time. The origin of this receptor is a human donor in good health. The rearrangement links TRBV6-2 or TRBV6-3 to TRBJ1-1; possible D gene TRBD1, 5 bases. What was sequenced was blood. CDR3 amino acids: CASSYTLQANTEAFF. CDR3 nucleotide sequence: TGTGCCAGCAGTTACACTTTACAGGCGAACACTGAAGCTTTCTTT.